This TCR beta chain was identified in a study of shared clonotypes between healthy human individuals (dated by TCRdb to 2020 to 2021). Regarding the research as a whole: The cohort included three men and a couple of women between 18 and 49 years of age. Per donor, three plates each were used for CD4 naive and CD4 memory, two for CD8 naive, and one for CD8 memory. To estimate repertoire size and how much clonotypes are shared between individuals, the study performed deep sequencing of blood TCR repertoires from five healthy adults. Libraries were prepared and TCR repertoires were sequenced by different laboratories using diverse techniques, in order to increase sequencing depth and limit assay-specific biases. Between about 0.85 and 9.5 billion PBMCs per donor were obtained by leukapheresis.

Results the study describes overall, beyond this receptor: Pairwise subsampling indicated that sequencing depth was expected to affect the degree of clonotype sharing among donors. Only blood was sampled, and tissue TCR repertoires likely differ from those in blood. Incomplete sequencing was indicated by rarefaction of sorted-subset datasets, despite the large sequencing depth. Higher generation probabilities were observed for clonotypes shared by all four sorted-subset donors than for non-shared clonotypes. Naive subsets generally had larger estimated clonotype richness than memory subsets did. Approximately 5% of naive CD4, 3.5% of naive CD8, roughly 2.5% of memory CD4, and over 0.35% of memory CD8 clonotypes were shared across several donors. Because the study included a small number of donors, the genetic and exposure-history diversity represented was limited.

TCR CDR3 regions were amplified from genomic DNA by multiplex PCR using the deep immunoSEQ assay. Extracted genomic DNA from each cell subset was spread evenly across all wells of several immunoSEQ 96-well plates, with each plate serving as a replicate. For sorted subsets, roughly 200 ng of genomic DNA, equivalent to around 31,000 T cell genomes, went into each replicate PCR. The purified libraries were quantified using a Qubit 3.0 fluorometer, sized with a Bioanalyzer 2100, and then quantified again using the KAPA Library Quantification kit. Every immunoSEQ 96-well plate was sequenced on a separate single-read 150-cycle Illumina NextSeq 550 flow cell. Concerning the study's data processing: Because the immunoSEQ output included only junctional sequences and no quality scores, the filtering could not be the same as the filtering used for full-length reads. To assign V/J genes and CDR3, sequences were annotated against IMGT germline references using PyIR, a Python wrapper for IgBLAST v1.9. Reads with weak V/J assignments (E-value above 1e-6), missing CDR3, stop codons, out-of-frame junctions, or ambiguous translated residues were removed. V3J clonotypes were defined as sequences sharing an identical inferred V gene, J gene, and CDR3 amino acid sequence. Percentage overlap between repertoires was calculated by dividing the number of shared unique clonotypes by the size of the smaller repertoire. RTK rarefaction, the Chao1 estimator, and Recon v2.1 estimates of unobserved clonotypes were used to assess repertoire richness. For all TCRbeta clonotypes obtained by the gDNA method from a few donors, generation probabilities were computed with OLGA. TCRdb provides this immuneACCESS table in a form limited to in-frame rearrangements. Some clones are lacking; in checked studies, under half of them reflect an unresolved V gene, and why the rest are absent is not known. V and J calls and clone size are given by that table; D and trimming were obtained from the DNA. For this sample the table gives over a million clones, of which more than 65% were detected only once. The ten largest clones capture over 1.3% of the sample.

Donors were healthy HIV-negative adults with no recently reported acute infections or vaccinations. All donors were Caucasian adults living in Nashville, Tennessee, USA. CD4+ T cells were enriched by magnetic negative selection, after which naive cells were positively selected on CD45RA and the negative fraction was taken as the memory subset. After blood collection by leukapheresis, PBMCs were isolated using Ficoll-Histopaque density gradient centrifugation and then cryopreserved in the vapor phase of liquid nitrogen. Purity and quantity of every magnetically sorted T cell population were checked by analytical flow cytometry. Genomic DNA was isolated from every sorted fraction and measured by UV absorbance on a Nanodrop 2000c. As to this clone: No antigen is known for it. No qualities accompany the bases; no much larger clone lies one base away.

Taken from the germline V gene, the CDR1 and CDR2 loops are SGHRS and YFSETQ. The CDR3 numbers 14 residues from cysteine through phenylalanine. Just the 42-base CDR3 DNA is kept, in frame starting at base 1. The germline ends are 15 bases apart after V is trimmed by 0 bases and J by 11 bases. The sequenced material came from memory CD4+ T cells sorted from blood. According to the study, the label for this sample's cell subset or site signals: CD45RA-negative fraction. Recombination linked TRBV5-1 to TRBJ2-1; the D region possibly corresponds to TRBD2 (6 bases align). The receptor was isolated from a man aged 18 to 29 in good health. The encoded CDR3 is CASSLDTGGMKQFF. DNA sequence: TGCGCCAGCAGCTTGGATACCGGCGGGATGAAGCAGTTCTTC.